A selection of T cell receptor beta chains follows, all from one sample in a study of CD8 T cells in Susac syndrome. TCRdb re-analysed the immunoSEQ multiplex PCR reads in MiXCR, keeping a single row per CDR3 protein. In the table there are tens of thousands of distinct CDR3 sequences, about 95% of which are singletons. The sequenced material came from CD8+ T cells from PBMCs. These receptors came from a human donor with Susac syndrome. CDR3s include the opening cysteine and the closing phenylalanine or tryptophan.

j_call: TRBJ1-1; v_call: TRBV28; cdr3_aa: CATNDRTDTEAFF
j_call: TRBJ2-1; v_call: TRBV7-7; cdr3_aa: CASSPLAGGTYNEQFF
j_call: TRBJ2-6; v_call: TRBV13; cdr3_aa: CASSISLTAGSGANVLTF
j_call: TRBJ1-1; v_call: TRBV29-1; cdr3_aa: CSVETANTEAFF
j_call: TRBJ2-7; v_call: TRBV4-1; cdr3_aa: CASSQPGSSYEQYF
j_call: TRBJ2-1; v_call: TRBV29-1; cdr3_aa: CSGSGTSGSSYNEQFF
j_call: TRBJ1-5; v_call: TRBV2; cdr3_aa: CASSGTFNQPQHF
j_call: TRBJ1-2; v_call: TRBV18; cdr3_aa: CASSPGTSEHGYTF
j_call: TRBJ1-2; v_call: TRBV30; cdr3_aa: CAWTTGTGADGYTF
j_call: TRBJ2-1; v_call: TRBV5-1; cdr3_aa: CASSFDRGYYNEQFF
j_call: TRBJ2-3; v_call: TRBV2; cdr3_aa: CASGTETDTQYF
j_call: TRBJ1-2; v_call: TRBV12-3/TRBV12-4; cdr3_aa: CASSLATGGWHYGYTF
j_call: TRBJ2-1; v_call: TRBV20-1; cdr3_aa: CSALYPGLANYNEQFF